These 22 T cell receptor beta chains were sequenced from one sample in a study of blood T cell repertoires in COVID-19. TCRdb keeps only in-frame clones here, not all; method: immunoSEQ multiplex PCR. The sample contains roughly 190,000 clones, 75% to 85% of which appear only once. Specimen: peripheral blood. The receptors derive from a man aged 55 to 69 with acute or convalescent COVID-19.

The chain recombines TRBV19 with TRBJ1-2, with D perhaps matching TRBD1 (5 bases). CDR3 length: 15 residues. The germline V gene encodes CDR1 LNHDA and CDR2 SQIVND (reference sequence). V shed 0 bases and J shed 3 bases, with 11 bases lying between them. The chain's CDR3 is CASSIEGDLHYGYTF. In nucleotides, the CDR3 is TGTGCCAGTAGTATAGAAGGGGATCTTCACTATGGCTACACCTTC.

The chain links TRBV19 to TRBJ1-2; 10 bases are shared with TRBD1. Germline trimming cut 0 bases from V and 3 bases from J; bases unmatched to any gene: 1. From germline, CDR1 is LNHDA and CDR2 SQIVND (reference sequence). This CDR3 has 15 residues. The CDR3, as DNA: TGTGCCAGTAGTATAGATGGGACAGGGGACTATGGCTACACCTTC. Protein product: CASSIDGTGDYGYTF.

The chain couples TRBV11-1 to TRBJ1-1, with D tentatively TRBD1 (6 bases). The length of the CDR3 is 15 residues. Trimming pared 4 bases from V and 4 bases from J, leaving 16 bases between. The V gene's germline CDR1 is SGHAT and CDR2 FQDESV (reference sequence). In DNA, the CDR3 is TGTGCCAGCAGCTCGATCCAGGGGCTCGGCACTGAAGCTTTCTTT. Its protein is CASSSIQGLGTEAFF.

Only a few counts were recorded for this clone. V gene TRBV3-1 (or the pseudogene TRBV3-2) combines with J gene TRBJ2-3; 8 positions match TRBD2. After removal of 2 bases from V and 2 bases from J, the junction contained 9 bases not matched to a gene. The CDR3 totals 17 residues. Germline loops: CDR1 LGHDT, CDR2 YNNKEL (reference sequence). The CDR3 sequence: CASSQSGREAYTDTQYF. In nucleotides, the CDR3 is TGTGCCAGCAGCCAATCGGGGCGGGAGGCCTACACAGATACGCAGTATTTT.

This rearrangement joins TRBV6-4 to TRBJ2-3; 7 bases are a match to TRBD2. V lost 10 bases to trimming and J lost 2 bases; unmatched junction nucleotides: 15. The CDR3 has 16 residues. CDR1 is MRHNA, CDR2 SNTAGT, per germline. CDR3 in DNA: TGTGCCACCGTTGAAGGGGCGGGGGATACCACAGATACGCAGTATTTT. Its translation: CATVEGAGDTTDTQYF.

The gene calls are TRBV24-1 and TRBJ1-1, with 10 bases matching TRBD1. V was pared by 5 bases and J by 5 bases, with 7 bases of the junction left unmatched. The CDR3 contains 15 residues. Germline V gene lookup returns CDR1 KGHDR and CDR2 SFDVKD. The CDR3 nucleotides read TGTGCCACCAGTGGACAGGGGGCTCTTGGGACTGAAGCTTTCTTT. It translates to CATSGQGALGTEAFF.

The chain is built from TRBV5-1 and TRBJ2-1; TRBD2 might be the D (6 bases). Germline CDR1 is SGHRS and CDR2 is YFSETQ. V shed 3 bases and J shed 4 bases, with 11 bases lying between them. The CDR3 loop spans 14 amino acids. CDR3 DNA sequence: TGCGCCAGCAGCTACCCGGCGGGATACAATGAGCAGTTCTTC. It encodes CASSYPAGYNEQFF.

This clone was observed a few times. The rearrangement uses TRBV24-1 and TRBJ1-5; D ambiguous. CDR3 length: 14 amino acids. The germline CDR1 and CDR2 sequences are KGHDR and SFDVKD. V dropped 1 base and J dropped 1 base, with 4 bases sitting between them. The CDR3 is CATSDFESNQPQHF. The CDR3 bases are TGTGCCACCAGTGATTTTGAGAGCAATCAGCCCCAGCATTTT.

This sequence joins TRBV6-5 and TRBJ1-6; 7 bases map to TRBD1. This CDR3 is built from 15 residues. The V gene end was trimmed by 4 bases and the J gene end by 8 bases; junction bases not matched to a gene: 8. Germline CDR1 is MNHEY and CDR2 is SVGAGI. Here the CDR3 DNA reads TGTGCCAGCAGTTGGAGGACAGGAGGGGATTCACCCCTCCACTTT. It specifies CASSWRTGGDSPLHF.

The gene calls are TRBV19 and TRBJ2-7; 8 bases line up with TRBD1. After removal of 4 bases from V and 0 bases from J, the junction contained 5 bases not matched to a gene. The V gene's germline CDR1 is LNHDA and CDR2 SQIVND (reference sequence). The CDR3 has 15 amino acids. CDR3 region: CASSKTGVVSYEQYF. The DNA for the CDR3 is TGTGCCAGTAGTAAGACAGGGGTGGTCTCCTACGAGCAGTACTTC.

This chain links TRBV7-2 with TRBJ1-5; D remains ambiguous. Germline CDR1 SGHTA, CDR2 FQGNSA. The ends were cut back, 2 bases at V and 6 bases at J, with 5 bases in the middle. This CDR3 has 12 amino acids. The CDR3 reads CASSLNGQPQHF. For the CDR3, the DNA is TGTGCCAGCAGCTTAAACGGTCAGCCCCAGCATTTT.

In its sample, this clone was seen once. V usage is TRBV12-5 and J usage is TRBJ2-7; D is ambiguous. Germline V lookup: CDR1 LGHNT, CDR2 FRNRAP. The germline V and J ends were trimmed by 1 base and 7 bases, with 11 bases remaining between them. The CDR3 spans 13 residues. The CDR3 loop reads CASGLGPPREQYF. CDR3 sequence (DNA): TGTGCTAGTGGTTTGGGACCCCCGAGGGAGCAGTACTTC.

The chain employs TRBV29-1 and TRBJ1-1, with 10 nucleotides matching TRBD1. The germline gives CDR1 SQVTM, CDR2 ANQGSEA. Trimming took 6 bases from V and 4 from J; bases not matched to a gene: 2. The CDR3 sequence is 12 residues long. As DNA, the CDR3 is TGCAGCGTGGACAGGGGGGGCACTGAAGCTTTCTTT. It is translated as CSVDRGGTEAFF.

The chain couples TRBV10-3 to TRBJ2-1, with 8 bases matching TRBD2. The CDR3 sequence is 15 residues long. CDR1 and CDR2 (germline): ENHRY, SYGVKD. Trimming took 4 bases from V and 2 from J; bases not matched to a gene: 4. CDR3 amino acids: CAISGGLAAYNEQFF. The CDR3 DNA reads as TGTGCCATCAGTGGAGGACTAGCAGCCTACAATGAGCAGTTCTTC.

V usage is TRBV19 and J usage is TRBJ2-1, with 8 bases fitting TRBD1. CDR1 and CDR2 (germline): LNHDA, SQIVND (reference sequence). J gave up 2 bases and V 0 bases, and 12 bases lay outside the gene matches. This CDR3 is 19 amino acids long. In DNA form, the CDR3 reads TGTGCCAGTAGTATAGATGTGGGCAGGGGGCGTCCAACCTACAATGAGCAGTTCTTC. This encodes CASSIDVGRGRPTYNEQFF. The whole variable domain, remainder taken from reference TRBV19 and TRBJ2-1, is DGGITQSPKYLFRKEGQNVTLSCEQNLNHDAMYWYRQDPGQGLRLIYYSQIVNDFQKGDIAEGYSVSREKKESFPLTVTSAQKNPTAFYLCASSIDVGRGRPTYNEQFFGPGTRLTVL.

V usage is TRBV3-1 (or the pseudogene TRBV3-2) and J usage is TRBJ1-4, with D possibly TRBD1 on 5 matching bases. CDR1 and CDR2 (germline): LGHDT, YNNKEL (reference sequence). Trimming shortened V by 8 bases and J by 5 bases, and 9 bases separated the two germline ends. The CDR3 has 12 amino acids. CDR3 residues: CASHQGNEKLFF. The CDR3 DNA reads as TGTGCCAGCCATCAGGGCAATGAAAAACTGTTTTTT.

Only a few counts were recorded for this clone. CDR3 loop: CASSQFPDQPQHF. The CDR3 DNA reads TGTGCCAGCAGCCAATTCCCAGATCAGCCCCAGCATTTT. The genes are TRBV3-1 (or the pseudogene TRBV3-2) and TRBJ1-5; D unresolved. V shed 2 bases and J shed 5 bases, with 7 bases lying between them. CDR3 size: 13 residues. Germline CDR1 reads LGHDT; CDR2 reads YNNKEL (reference sequence).

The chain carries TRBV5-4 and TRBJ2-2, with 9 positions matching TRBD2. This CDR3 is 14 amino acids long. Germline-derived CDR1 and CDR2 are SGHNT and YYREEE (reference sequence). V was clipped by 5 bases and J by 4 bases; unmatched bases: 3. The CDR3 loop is CASRSGGITGELFF. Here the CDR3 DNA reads TGTGCCAGCAGAAGCGGGGGGATCACCGGGGAGCTGTTTTTT.

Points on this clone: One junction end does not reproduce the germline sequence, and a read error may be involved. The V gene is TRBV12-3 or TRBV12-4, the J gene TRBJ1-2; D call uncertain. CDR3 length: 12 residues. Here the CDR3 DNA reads TGTGCCTGCAGAGCTCGTGCCTATGGCTACACCTTC. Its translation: CACRARAYGYTF.

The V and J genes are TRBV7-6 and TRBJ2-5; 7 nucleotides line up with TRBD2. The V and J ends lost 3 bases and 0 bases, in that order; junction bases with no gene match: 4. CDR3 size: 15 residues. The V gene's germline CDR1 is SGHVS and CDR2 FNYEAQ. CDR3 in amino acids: CASSLMGGDQETQYF. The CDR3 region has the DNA TGTGCCAGCAGCTTGATGGGGGGGGACCAAGAGACCCAGTACTTC.

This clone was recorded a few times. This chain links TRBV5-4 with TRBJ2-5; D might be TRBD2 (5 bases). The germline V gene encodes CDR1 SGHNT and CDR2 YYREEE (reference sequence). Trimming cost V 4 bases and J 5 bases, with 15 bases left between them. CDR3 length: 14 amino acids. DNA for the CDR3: TGTGCCAGCAGCGCCGACTACAAGGATGAGACCCAGTACTTC. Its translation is CASSADYKDETQYF.

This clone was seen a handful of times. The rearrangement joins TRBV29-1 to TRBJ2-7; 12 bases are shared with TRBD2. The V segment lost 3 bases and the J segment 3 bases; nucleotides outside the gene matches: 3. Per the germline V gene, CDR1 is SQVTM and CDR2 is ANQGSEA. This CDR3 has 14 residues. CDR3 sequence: CSVETSGSIYEQYF. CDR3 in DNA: TGCAGCGTTGAGACTAGCGGGAGTATCTACGAGCAGTACTTC.